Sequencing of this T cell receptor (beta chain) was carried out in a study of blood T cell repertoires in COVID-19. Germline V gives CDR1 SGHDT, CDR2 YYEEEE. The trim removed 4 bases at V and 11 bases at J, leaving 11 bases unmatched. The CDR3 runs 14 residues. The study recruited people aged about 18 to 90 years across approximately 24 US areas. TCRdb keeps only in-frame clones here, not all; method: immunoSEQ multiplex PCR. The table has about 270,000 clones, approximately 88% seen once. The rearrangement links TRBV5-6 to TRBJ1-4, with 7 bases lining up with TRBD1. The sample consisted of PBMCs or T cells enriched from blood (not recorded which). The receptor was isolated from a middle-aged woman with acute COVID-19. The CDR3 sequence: CASSRDSAWGKLFF. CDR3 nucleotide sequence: TGTGCCAGCAGCAGGGACAGCGCGTGGGGGAAACTGTTTTTT.